One T cell receptor (beta chain) is described in this entry. Germline CDR1 and CDR2: SQVTM and ANQGSEA. V dropped 8 bases and J dropped 0 bases, with 11 bases sitting between them. This CDR3 contains 13 residues. 60 Vbeta and 13 Jbeta primers were used in PCR. Some clones are missing from TCRdb's copy, which holds only in-frame ones; the method was immunoSEQ multiplex PCR. The sample includes some 150,000 clones, about four fifths of them seen just once. These data belong to a study of cytomegalovirus exposure and HLA in healthy donors. The receptor was derived from a woman aged 45-60 years in good health and CMV-seronegative. The chain has TRBV29-1 and TRBJ1-3; no firm D call. Sequenced material: PBMCs. The CDR3 region is CSCMAFSGNTIYF. CDR3 in DNA: TGCAGCTGCATGGCTTTCTCTGGAAACACCATATATTTT.